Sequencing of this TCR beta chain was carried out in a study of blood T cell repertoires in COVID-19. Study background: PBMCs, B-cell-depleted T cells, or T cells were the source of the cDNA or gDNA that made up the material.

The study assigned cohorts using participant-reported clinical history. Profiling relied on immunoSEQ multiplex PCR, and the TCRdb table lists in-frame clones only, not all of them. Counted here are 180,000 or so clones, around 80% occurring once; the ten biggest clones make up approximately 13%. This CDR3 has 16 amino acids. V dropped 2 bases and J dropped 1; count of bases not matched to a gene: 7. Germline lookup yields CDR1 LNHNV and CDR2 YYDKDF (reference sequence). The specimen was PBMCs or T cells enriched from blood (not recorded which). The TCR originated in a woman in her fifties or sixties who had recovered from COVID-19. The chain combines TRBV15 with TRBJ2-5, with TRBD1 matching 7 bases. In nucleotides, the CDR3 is TGTGCCACCAGCAGAAGCCCGACAGGGAGCCAAGAGACCCAGTACTTC. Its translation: CATSRSPTGSQETQYF.